Below, 26 T cell receptor beta chains from the same sample are listed, as sequenced in a study of T cell repertoires in ileal Crohn's disease. Profiling relied on immunoSEQ multiplex PCR, and the TCRdb table lists in-frame clones only, not all of them. The sample consists of about 14,000 clones, nearly 90% of them appearing once. Material for sequencing was ileal tissue. All receptors come from an adult with Crohn's disease.

The gene calls are TRBV6-1 and TRBJ1-1; D remains unclear. The CDR3 contains 14 residues. Trimming took off 2 bases at V and 0 bases at J, with 7 bases between the two ends. Germline CDR1 reads MNHNS; CDR2 reads SASEGT. CDR3 loop: CASSELALNTEAFF. Here the CDR3 DNA reads TGTGCCAGCAGTGAATTGGCTTTGAACACTGAAGCTTTCTTT.

This chain uses TRBV7-8 with TRBJ2-5, with D perhaps TRBD2 (6 bases). Germline V gene data show CDR1 as SGHVS and CDR2 as FQNEAQ. The CDR3 runs to 12 residues. V was pared by 5 bases and J by 5 bases, with 9 bases between. CDR3 loop: CASSPLAETQYF. Written as DNA, the CDR3 is TGTGCCAGCAGCCCTCTAGCGGAGACCCAGTACTTC.

The chain carries TRBV6-1 and TRBJ2-7; 7 nucleotides agree with TRBD1. Germline CDR1 MNHNS, CDR2 SASEGT. V was clipped by 2 bases and J by 2 bases; unmatched bases: 3. The CDR3 runs to 14 residues. Here the CDR3 reads CASSEQGQTYEQYF. In DNA, the CDR3 is TGTGCCAGCAGTGAACAGGGACAGACCTACGAGCAGTACTTC.

J is TRBJ1-1 and V is TRBV18, with D maybe TRBD1 (5 bases). Trimming stripped 3 bases from V and 0 bases from J, with 11 bases between. There are 15 residues in the CDR3. Per the germline V gene, CDR1 is KGHSH and CDR2 is LQKENI. Written as DNA, the CDR3 is TGTGCCAGCTCACCGGAGATCAGGGTGAACACTGAAGCTTTCTTT. Translation: CASSPEIRVNTEAFF.

The V and J genes are TRBV30 and TRBJ1-2; 8 bases are a match to TRBD1. This CDR3 has 19 amino acids. Germline CDR1 GTSNPN, CDR2 SVGIG (reference sequence). The V segment lost 0 bases and the J segment 7 bases; nucleotides outside the gene matches: 22. This chain's CDR3 is CAWSVLSANYRGLSRGYTF. The DNA for the CDR3 is TGTGCCTGGAGTGTACTCTCGGCGAATTACAGGGGGTTGAGTCGTGGCTACACCTTC. Drawing the rest from reference TRBV30 and TRBJ1-2, the complete variable domain is SQTIHQWPATLVQPVGSPLSLECTVEGTSNPNLYWYRQAAGRGLQLLFYSVGIGQISSEVPQNLSASRPQDRQFILSSKKLLLSDSGFYLCAWSVLSANYRGLSRGYTFGSGTRLTVV.

This clone came up a few times. CDR3 amino acids: CASSLQGVGEKLFF. The CDR3 coding sequence is TGTGCCAGCAGCCTACAGGGGGTGGGTGAAAAACTGTTTTTT. The chain uses TRBV7-2 and TRBJ1-4; 8 nucleotides agree with TRBD1. V trimming: 5 bases; J trimming: 7 bases; junction bases outside the gene matches: 6. The CDR3 extends over 14 amino acids. Looked up from germline, CDR1 is SGHTA and CDR2 is FQGNSA.

This chain links TRBV7-9 with TRBJ2-7, with 9 bases lining up with TRBD2. V trimming: 5 bases; J trimming: 5 bases; junction bases outside the gene matches: 13. CDR3 length equals 16 residues. Germline V lookup: CDR1 SEHNR, CDR2 FQNEAQ (reference sequence). The CDR3 nucleotides read TGTGCCAGCAGCGCCGCGGGCGGGGGGGGCCGGCACGAGCAGTACTTC. Translation: CASSAAGGGGRHEQYF.

The rearrangement links TRBV4-2 to TRBJ1-5, with D unclear. The ends were cut back, 0 bases at V and 4 bases at J, with 4 bases in the middle. The CDR3 sequence is 13 residues long. The germline V gene encodes CDR1 LGHNA and CDR2 YNFKEQ. CDR3: CASSQERNQPQHF. The CDR3 DNA is TGTGCCAGCAGCCAAGAGCGAAATCAGCCCCAGCATTTT.

The chain has TRBV7-6 and TRBJ2-1, with 13 bases that match TRBD2. V dropped 5 bases and J dropped 4; count of bases not matched to a gene: 8. Germline values: CDR1 SGHVS, CDR2 FNYEAQ. The CDR3 is made up of 17 amino acids. The CDR3 DNA is TGTGCCAGCAGCCCCGGGACTAGCGGGATAACGTACAATGAGCAGTTCTTC. This encodes CASSPGTSGITYNEQFF.

CDR3 sequence (DNA): TGTGCCAGCAGTTCAGGCTCCTACGAGCAGTACTTC. It yields the protein CASSSGSYEQYF. The chain employs TRBV28 and TRBJ2-7; D unresolved. Germline V gene data show CDR1 as MDHEN and CDR2 as SYDVKM. Trimming removed 4 bases at V and 0 bases at J, with 4 bases between. The length of the CDR3 is 12 residues. Combining the CDR3 with reference TRBV28 and TRBJ2-7 gives the whole variable domain DVKVTQSSRYLVKRTGEKVFLECVQDMDHENMFWYRQDPGLGLRLIYFSYDVKMKEKGDIPEGYSVSREKKERFSLILESASTNQTSMYLCASSSGSYEQYFGPGTRLTVT.

V gene TRBV28 combines with J gene TRBJ1-4, with 8 bases matching TRBD1. Germline loops: CDR1 MDHEN, CDR2 SYDVKM. V lost 6 bases and J lost 7; bases outside the gene matches: 7. CDR3 size: 14 residues. For the CDR3, the DNA is TGTGCCAGCAGCCATACAGGGGGGGGTGAAAAACTGTTTTTT. Protein product: CASSHTGGGEKLFF.

The chain combines TRBV30 with TRBJ1-1; 8 bases are a match to TRBD1. This CDR3 spans 13 amino acids. The germline V gene encodes CDR1 GTSNPN and CDR2 SVGIG (reference sequence). The junction had 5 bases not matched to a gene; V was cut back by 5 bases and J by 3 bases. CDR3 DNA sequence: TGTGCCTGGGCTACAGGGGGGGACACTGAAGCTTTCTTT. It codes for CAWATGGDTEAFF.

V gene TRBV11-2 combines with J gene TRBJ1-6, with D perhaps TRBD1 (6 bases). The CDR3 runs to 14 residues. The ends were cut back, 3 bases at V and 7 bases at J, with 10 bases in the middle. Germline V gene sequence: CDR1 SGHAT, CDR2 FQNNGV. The CDR3 sequence: CASSFQGMNSPLHF. CDR3 nucleotides: TGTGCCAGCAGCTTTCAGGGGATGAATTCACCCCTCCACTTT.

The V call is TRBV4-1, the J call TRBJ1-3; D not resolved. CDR1 and CDR2 (germline): MGHRA, YSYEKL. V gave up 0 bases and J gave up 0 bases, with 15 bases separating them. CDR3 length: 18 residues. The CDR3 nucleotides are TGCGCCAGCAGCCAAGATCGGAGGGATCTCAGCTCTGGAAACACCATATATTTT. Its translation: CASSQDRRDLSSGNTIYF.

The chain carries TRBV6-5 and TRBJ2-7, with D possibly TRBD2 on 6 matching bases. CDR3 length: 14 amino acids. V was cut by 10 bases and J by 5 bases, with 21 bases left in between. Looked up from germline, CDR1 is MNHEY and CDR2 is SVGAGI. The CDR3 region is CAINYGGDYDEQYF. The DNA of the CDR3 is TGTGCCATAAACTACGGAGGGGATTACGACGAGCAGTACTTC.

The chain combines TRBV4-3 with TRBJ2-1; 11 nucleotides align to TRBD2. Germline CDR1 LGHNA, CDR2 YSLEER. The V gene end was trimmed by 3 bases and the J gene end by 9 bases; junction bases not matched to a gene: 7. CDR3 length: 15 residues. CDR3 in amino acids: CASSQTLAGGREQFF. In nucleotides, the CDR3 is TGCGCCAGCAGCCAGACATTAGCGGGAGGGCGTGAGCAGTTCTTC.

The gene calls are TRBV5-1 and TRBJ1-1; TRBD1 matches at 7 bases. After removal of 2 bases from V and 6 bases from J, the junction contained 4 bases not matched to a gene. The germline gives CDR1 SGHRS, CDR2 YFSETQ. The CDR3 totals 13 residues. The CDR3 nucleotides are TGCGCCAGCAGCTTTCGACAGGGAGCTGAAGCTTTCTTT. Protein: CASSFRQGAEAFF.

The chain employs TRBV28 and TRBJ1-1, with D hard to call. CDR1 and CDR2 from the germline V gene are MDHEN and SYDVKM. Between the trimmed V and J ends, which lost 4 bases and 0 bases, there was a span of 6 bases. This CDR3 spans 13 amino acids. The CDR3 nucleotides are TGTGCCAGCAGTTCCAACATGAACACTGAAGCTTTCTTT. Its translation is CASSSNMNTEAFF. Full variable domain (missing parts from reference TRBV28 and TRBJ1-1): DVKVTQSSRYLVKRTGEKVFLECVQDMDHENMFWYRQDPGLGLRLIYFSYDVKMKEKGDIPEGYSVSREKKERFSLILESASTNQTSMYLCASSSNMNTEAFFGQGTRLTVV.

The V call is TRBV7-9, the J call TRBJ2-1; 9 nucleotides line up with TRBD1. Germline V gives CDR1 SEHNR, CDR2 FQNEAQ (reference sequence). CDR3 length: 15 residues. After removal of 4 bases from V and 8 bases from J, the junction contained 9 bases not matched to a gene. The DNA of the CDR3 is TGTGCCAGCAGCTCGGACAGGGGCCGTTCCGATGAGCAGTTCTTC. This gives the protein CASSSDRGRSDEQFF.

The CDR3 reads CAISVQPGVTEAFF. The DNA for the CDR3 is TGTGCCATCAGTGTTCAGCCAGGCGTCACTGAAGCTTTCTTT. The chain links TRBV10-3 to TRBJ1-1; no firm D call. With 4 bases removed from V and 4 bases from J, the gap between germline ends came to 13 bases. The CDR3 is made up of 14 amino acids. Germline CDR1 and CDR2: ENHRY and SYGVKD.

The chain is built from TRBV18 and TRBJ2-1; D may be TRBD2 (5 bases). V was shortened by 4 bases and J by 8 bases, with 15 bases between the two germline ends. There are 14 residues in the CDR3. The V gene's germline CDR1 is KGHSH and CDR2 LQKENI. CDR3: CASSRLPTRDEQFF. Here the CDR3 DNA reads TGTGCCAGCTCACGTCTCCCCACTAGGGATGAGCAGTTCTTC.

DNA for the CDR3: TGTGCCAGCAACCGGCGGGCAGGGGCGGTGGGATCCTACAATGAGCAGTTCTTC. Translating gives CASNRRAGAVGSYNEQFF. The genes are TRBV7-2 and TRBJ2-1; weak D call: TRBD1 (6 bases). Germline-derived CDR1 and CDR2 are SGHTA and FQGNSA. V lost 7 bases to trimming and J lost 1 base, with 23 bases between them. The CDR3 is 18 amino acids. Supplemented by reference TRBV7-2 and TRBJ2-1, the full variable domain reads GAGVSQSPSNKVTEKGKDVELRCDPISGHTALYWYRQSLGQGLEFLIYFQGNSAPDKSGLPSDRFSAERTGGSVSTLTIQRTQQEDSAVYLCASNRRAGAVGSYNEQFFGPGTRLTVL.

A remark on this clone: The same CDR3 also results from other DNA sequences found in this sample. The chain combines TRBV30 with TRBJ1-5, with D perhaps TRBD1 (6 bases). The CDR3 extends over 12 amino acids. Trimming left V 2 bases short and J 7 bases short, with 9 bases between. From germline, CDR1 is GTSNPN and CDR2 SVGIG (reference sequence). CDR3 nucleotides: TGTGCCTGGAGTTCACAGGGCCAGCCCCAGCATTTT. This codes for CAWSSQGQPQHF.

The DNA of the CDR3 is TGTGCCAGCAGCTTAGATCGCGGGGAGCTGTTTTTT. The encoded protein is CASSLDRGELFF. This chain links TRBV11-2 with TRBJ2-2; D remains unclear. Per the germline V gene, CDR1 is SGHAT and CDR2 is FQNNGV. The V gene lost 0 bases and the J gene lost 7 bases, with 3 bases spanning the gap. The CDR3 loop spans 12 amino acids.

The chain is built from TRBV9 and TRBJ2-7; 16 nucleotides agree with TRBD2. Germline-derived CDR1 and CDR2 are SGDLS and YYNGEE. The CDR3 consists of 16 residues. With V trimmed by 4 bases and J by 6 bases, 7 bases remained unmatched. For the CDR3, the DNA is TGTGCCAGCAGCCCGACGGGACTAGCGGGAGGGGGCGAGCAGTACTTC. This sequence encodes CASSPTGLAGGGEQYF. Looking up the rest from reference TRBV9 and TRBJ2-7 gives the full variable domain: DSGVTQTPKHLITATGQRVTLRCSPRSGDLSVYWYQQSLDQGLQFLIQYYNGEERAKGNILERFSAQQFPDLHSELNLSSLELGDSALYFCASSPTGLAGGGEQYFGPGTRLTVT.

The chain links TRBV9 to TRBJ1-4; TRBD1 is a possible D gene (5 bases). The CDR3 is made up of 17 amino acids. CDR1 and CDR2 (germline): SGDLS, YYNGEE. The V gene lost 0 bases and the J gene lost 0 bases, with 12 bases spanning the gap. For the CDR3, the DNA is TGTGCCAGCAGCGTAGGGTCAGGGATAACAACTAATGAAAAACTGTTTTTT. Translated, it gives CASSVGSGITTNEKLFF.